The 22 T cell receptor beta chains below were found in one sample sequenced in a study of blood T cell repertoires in COVID-19. This table comes from immunoSEQ multiplex PCR, and its TCRdb copy is limited to in-frame clones, with some not included. The data contain over 150,000 clones, roughly 85% of them singletons. Sequenced: peripheral blood. The receptors here all came from a woman between 65 and 79 years old with acute or convalescent COVID-19.

V usage is TRBV3-1 (or the pseudogene TRBV3-2) and J usage is TRBJ2-2; D uncertain. The CDR3 loop spans 15 amino acids. Germline CDR1 LGHDT, CDR2 YNNKEL (reference sequence). The V end was cut by 1 base, the J end by 3 bases, with 9 bases between. The CDR3 region has the DNA TGTGCCAGCAGCCAAGTCATAGCCGACACCGGGGAGCTGTTTTTT. Protein sequence: CASSQVIADTGELFF.

This chain joins TRBV5-5 and TRBJ2-1; possible D gene TRBD1, 5 bases. Looked up from germline, CDR1 is SGHKS and CDR2 is YYEKEE (reference sequence). The V end was cut by 0 bases, the J end by 2 bases, with 12 bases between. This CDR3 is built from 16 residues. The CDR3: CASSLEGHSTYNEQFF. The CDR3 nucleotides read TGTGCCAGCAGCTTGGAAGGACACTCGACCTACAATGAGCAGTTCTTC.

The chain recombines TRBV6-6 with TRBJ2-1; 9 bases are a match to TRBD2. Losses at the gene ends were 4 bases for V and 9 bases for J; bases not matched to a gene: 10. The CDR3 is 15 residues long. Germline V CDR1 and CDR2: MNHNY, SVGAGI (reference sequence). The DNA of the CDR3 is TGTGCCAGCAGTTCGCTCGGACTAGCGATAAGTGAGCAGTTCTTC. Translating it yields CASSSLGLAISEQFF.

This clone was recorded once. CDR3 protein: CAISDNNWEQFF. CDR3 DNA: TGTGCCATCAGTGATAACAATTGGGAGCAGTTCTTC. The V and J genes are TRBV10-3 and TRBJ2-1, with D unresolved. Germline CDR1 ENHRY, CDR2 SYGVKD. The CDR3 length is 12 residues. V lost 3 bases, J lost 10 bases, and 10 bases lay in between.

V is TRBV5-4 and J is TRBJ2-2, with D hard to call. The germline V gene has CDR1 SGHNT and CDR2 YYREEE (reference sequence). Trimming removed 7 bases from V and 7 bases from J, with 11 bases in between. The CDR3 sequence is 12 residues long. In nucleotides, the CDR3 is TGTGCCAGCGCCCTGTTCGGCGGGGAGCTGTTTTTT. Its protein product is CASALFGGELFF.

This clone was found a few times. The CDR3 sequence is CASIVPGQGRGQPQHF. CDR3 coding DNA: TGTGCCAGCATCGTCCCGGGACAGGGGCGAGGGCAGCCCCAGCATTTT. The chain carries TRBV13 and TRBJ1-5; 10 bases agree with TRBD1. J was trimmed by 7 bases and V by 7 bases; bases with no gene match: 13. Per the germline V gene, CDR1 is PRHDT and CDR2 is FYEKMQ (reference sequence). This CDR3 has 16 amino acids.

The chain is built from TRBV7-2 and TRBJ2-7, with 9 bases matching TRBD1. From germline, CDR1 is SGHTA and CDR2 FQGNSA. The CDR3 totals 15 residues. The V and J ends lost 1 base and 4 bases, in that order; junction bases with no gene match: 5. The CDR3: CASSLGTGGIYEQYF. DNA of the CDR3: TGTGCCAGCAGCTTAGGCACAGGGGGCATTTACGAGCAGTACTTC.

This chain joins TRBV4-1 and TRBJ1-5, with D possibly matching TRBD1 (5 bases). The CDR3 extends over 16 amino acids. The V end lost 2 bases, the J end lost 4 bases, and 15 bases lay between the germline ends. Germline values: CDR1 MGHRA, CDR2 YSYEKL. The CDR3 DNA follows: TGCGCCAGCAGCCAACCGACGGAGGGGAGGAATCAGCCCCAGCATTTT. Protein sequence: CASSQPTEGRNQPQHF.

The chain couples TRBV7-8 to TRBJ2-5, with D maybe TRBD1 (6 bases). CDR1 and CDR2 (germline): SGHVS, FQNEAQ. This CDR3 region has 16 residues. V shed 1 base and J shed 1 base, with 13 bases lying between them. The CDR3 loop reads CASSLDLNRAQETQYF. CDR3 DNA: TGTGCCAGCAGCTTAGATCTCAACAGGGCCCAAGAGACCCAGTACTTC.

The table lists this clone with a count of one. The rearrangement uses TRBV5-1 and TRBJ2-1; the match to TRBD2 covers 7 bases. The CDR3 extends over 17 amino acids. Germline CDR1 and CDR2: SGHRS and YFSETQ. Trimming removed 4 bases from V and 3 bases from J; junction bases left unmatched: 13. As DNA, the CDR3 is TGCGCCAGCAGCAAAGGGCGGGGGTCAGTTCTCTACAATGAGCAGTTCTTC. Protein: CASSKGRGSVLYNEQFF.

The chain has TRBV27 and TRBJ1-2; 7 bases fit TRBD1. Germline V CDR1 and CDR2: MNHEY, SMNVEV (reference sequence). The CDR3 spans 15 residues. The V segment lost 6 bases and the J segment 8 bases; nucleotides outside the gene matches: 15. The CDR3 DNA is TGTGCCAGCAGCCAGGGGGGCAGGGCCTCTCGGGGCTACACCTTC. Protein: CASSQGGRASRGYTF.

This chain uses TRBV7-9 with TRBJ2-1, with TRBD1 matching 12 bases. This CDR3 has 17 amino acids. V shed 5 bases, J shed 8 bases, and the junction held 13 bases outside the gene matches. CDR1 is SEHNR and CDR2 is FQNEAQ in the germline V gene (reference sequence). CDR3 coding DNA: TGTGCCAGCAGCACGACCCCCGGGACAGGGGGCGTCGATGAGCAGTTCTTC. It yields the protein CASSTTPGTGGVDEQFF. Looking up the rest from reference TRBV7-9 and TRBJ2-1 gives the full variable domain: DTGVSQNPRHKITKRGQNVTFRCDPISEHNRLYWYRQTLGQGPEFLTYFQNEAQLEKSRLLSDRFSAERPKGSFSTLEIQRTEQGDSAMYLCASSTTPGTGGVDEQFFGPGTRLTVL.

The V gene is TRBV10-1, the J gene TRBJ2-5; D ambiguous. V was cut by 4 bases and J by 2 bases, with 8 bases left in between. Per germline, CDR1 WNHNN and CDR2 SYGVQD (reference sequence). The CDR3 is 13 amino acids. The CDR3 DNA reads as TGCGCCAGCAGTGGCGGCTTACAAGAGACCCAGTACTTC. It encodes CASSGGLQETQYF.

Notes on this clone: Other DNA sequences from this sample encode an identical CDR3 as well. The V call is TRBV3-1 (or the pseudogene TRBV3-2), the J call TRBJ2-1; 11 bases are shared with TRBD2. This CDR3 is built from 16 residues. Germline CDR1 reads LGHDT; CDR2 reads YNNKEL (reference sequence). V lost 1 base to trimming and J lost 9 bases; unmatched junction nucleotides: 8. The CDR3 reads CASSQVLLAGGGEQFF. For the CDR3, the DNA is TGTGCCAGCAGCCAAGTATTGCTAGCGGGAGGTGGTGAGCAGTTCTTC.

V gene TRBV5-8 combines with J gene TRBJ2-5; maybe TRBD2 (6 bases). Trimming removed 4 bases at V and 4 bases at J, with 14 bases between. The CDR3 is made up of 14 amino acids. Germline V CDR1 and CDR2: SGHTS, YDEGEE. CDR3 sequence: CASSLPGATETQYF. CDR3 nucleotide sequence: TGTGCCAGCAGCCTGCCGGGAGCCACAGAGACCCAGTACTTC.

This rearrangement joins TRBV5-1 to TRBJ2-2; D is uncertain. Trimming removed 2 bases from V and 2 bases from J, with 7 bases in between. Germline CDR1 reads SGHRS; CDR2 reads YFSETQ. The CDR3 totals 14 residues. The CDR3 bases are TGCGCCAGCAGCTTAAGCCCAAACACCGGGGAGCTGTTTTTT. It encodes CASSLSPNTGELFF.

The chain carries TRBV2 and TRBJ1-1, with 8 positions matching TRBD1. Germline CDR1 SNHLY, CDR2 FYNNEI. The CDR3 is made up of 14 amino acids. V lost 4 bases and J lost 4; bases outside the gene matches: 5. In DNA form, the CDR3 reads TGTGCCAGCAGTGTTGGCAGGGGGCCCACTGAAGCTTTCTTT. This codes for CASSVGRGPTEAFF.

The chain carries TRBV18 and TRBJ1-2; no reliable D call. Trimming shortened V by 3 bases and J by 8 bases, and 10 bases separated the two germline ends. Germline V gene sequence: CDR1 KGHSH, CDR2 LQKENI. CDR3 length: 12 residues. The CDR3 coding sequence is TGTGCCAGCTCACCGGAGGGTTTGGGCTACACCTTC. It codes for CASSPEGLGYTF.

The chain has TRBV7-8 and TRBJ2-1, with 9 nucleotides matching TRBD2. Germline CDR1 reads SGHVS; CDR2 reads FQNEAQ. This CDR3 has 15 residues. J was trimmed by 7 bases and V by 2 bases; bases with no gene match: 6. The CDR3 DNA follows: TGTGCCAGCAGCTTAACGGGACTAGCTGTAAATGAGCAGTTCTTC. Translating gives CASSLTGLAVNEQFF.

In regard to this clone: This sequence may be a read error, since a much larger clone differs from it by one base. V gene TRBV29-1 combines with J gene TRBJ2-7, with TRBD2 matching 11 bases. The length of the CDR3 is 13 residues. Per the germline V gene, CDR1 is SQVTM and CDR2 is ANQGSEA. This chain's CDR3 is CNVVTSGVGQQYF. The CDR3, as DNA: TGCAACGTAGTGACTAGCGGGGTCGGTCAGCAGTACTTC.

This clone was picked up one time. CDR3 amino acids: CASSIRQRSSYNEQFF. The DNA of the CDR3 is TGCGCCAGCAGTATTAGACAAAGAAGCTCCTACAATGAGCAGTTCTTC. J is TRBJ2-1 and V is TRBV5-1; no clear D gene. Per germline, CDR1 SGHRS and CDR2 YFSETQ. This CDR3 is built from 16 residues. V lost 5 bases and J 0 bases, leaving 15 bases between the germline ends. The full variable domain, rest sourced from reference TRBV5-1 and TRBJ2-1, is KAGVTQTPRYLIKTRGQQVTLSCSPISGHRSVSWYQQTPGQGLQFLFEYFSETQRNKGNFPGRFSGRQFSNSRSEMNVSTLELGDSALYLCASSIRQRSSYNEQFFGPGTRLTVL.

The V and J genes are TRBV29-1 and TRBJ2-1, with 13 bases that match TRBD2. Germline loops: CDR1 SQVTM, CDR2 ANQGSEA. This CDR3 has 14 residues. V lost 7 bases to trimming and J lost 6 bases; unmatched junction nucleotides: 6. In DNA form, the CDR3 reads TGCAGCGCAGCTACTAGCGGGAGGGTCAATGAGCAGTTCTTC. It encodes CSAATSGRVNEQFF.